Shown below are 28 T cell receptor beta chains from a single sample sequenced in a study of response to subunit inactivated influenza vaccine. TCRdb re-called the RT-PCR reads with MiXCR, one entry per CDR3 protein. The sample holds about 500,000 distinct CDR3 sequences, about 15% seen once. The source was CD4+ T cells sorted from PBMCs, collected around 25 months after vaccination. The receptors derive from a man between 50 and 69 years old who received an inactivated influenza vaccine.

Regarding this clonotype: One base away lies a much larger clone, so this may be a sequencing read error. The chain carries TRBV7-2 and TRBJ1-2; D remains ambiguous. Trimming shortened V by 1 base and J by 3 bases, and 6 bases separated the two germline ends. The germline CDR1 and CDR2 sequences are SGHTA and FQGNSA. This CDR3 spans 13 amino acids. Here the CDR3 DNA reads TGTGCCAGCAGCTTAGGACTGTACTATGGCTACACCTTC. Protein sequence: CASSLGLYYGYTF. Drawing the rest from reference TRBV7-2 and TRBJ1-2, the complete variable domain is GAGVSQSPSNKVTEKGKDVELRCDPISGHTALYWYRQSLGQGLEFLIYFQGNSAPDKSGLPSDRFSAERTGGSVSTLTIQRTQQEDSAVYLCASSLGLYYGYTFGSGTRLTVV.

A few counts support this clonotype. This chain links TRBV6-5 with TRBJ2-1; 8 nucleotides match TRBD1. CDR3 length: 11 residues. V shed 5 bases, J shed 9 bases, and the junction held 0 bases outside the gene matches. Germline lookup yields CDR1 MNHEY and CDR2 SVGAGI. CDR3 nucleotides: TGTGCCAGCAGTACAGGGGGTGAGCAGTTCTTC. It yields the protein CASSTGGEQFF.

This CDR3 reads CASSLTIRDRGKRGELFF. CDR3 bases: TGTGCCAGCAGCTTAACCATAAGGGACAGGGGAAAACGCGGGGAGCTGTTTTTT. This chain connects TRBV7-6 to TRBJ2-2; TRBD1 matches 10 bases. This CDR3 spans 18 amino acids. Germline CDR1 reads SGHVS; CDR2 reads FNYEAQ. J gave up 7 bases and V 2 bases, and 13 bases lay outside the gene matches.

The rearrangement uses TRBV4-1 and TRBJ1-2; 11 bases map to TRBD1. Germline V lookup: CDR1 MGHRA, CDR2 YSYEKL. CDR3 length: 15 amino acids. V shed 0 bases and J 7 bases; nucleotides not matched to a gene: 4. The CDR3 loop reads CASSQDRDRGFGYTF. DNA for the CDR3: TGCGCCAGCAGCCAAGATAGGGACAGGGGGTTTGGCTACACCTTC.

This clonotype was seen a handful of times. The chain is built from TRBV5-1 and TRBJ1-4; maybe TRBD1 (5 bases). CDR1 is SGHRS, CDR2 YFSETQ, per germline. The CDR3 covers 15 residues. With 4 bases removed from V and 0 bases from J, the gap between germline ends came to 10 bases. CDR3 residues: CASSPGHATNEKLFF. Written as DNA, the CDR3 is TGCGCCAGCAGCCCGGGGCATGCAACTAATGAAAAACTGTTTTTT. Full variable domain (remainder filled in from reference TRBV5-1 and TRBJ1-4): KAGVTQTPRYLIKTRGQQVTLSCSPISGHRSVSWYQQTPGQGLQFLFEYFSETQRNKGNFPGRFSGRQFSNSRSEMNVSTLELGDSALYLCASSPGHATNEKLFFGSGTQLSVL.

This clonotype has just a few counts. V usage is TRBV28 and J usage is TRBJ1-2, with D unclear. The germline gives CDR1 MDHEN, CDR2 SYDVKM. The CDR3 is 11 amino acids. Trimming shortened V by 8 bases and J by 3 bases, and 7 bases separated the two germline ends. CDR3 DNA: TGTGCCAGCGGCACCTACTATGGCTACACCTTC. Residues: CASGTYYGYTF.

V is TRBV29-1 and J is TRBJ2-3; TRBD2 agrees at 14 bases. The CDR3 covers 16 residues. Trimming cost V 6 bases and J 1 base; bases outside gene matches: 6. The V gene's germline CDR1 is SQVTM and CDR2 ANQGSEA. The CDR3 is CSVGLAGVGGTDTQYF. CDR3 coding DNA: TGCAGCGTGGGACTAGCGGGAGTCGGAGGCACAGATACGCAGTATTTT.

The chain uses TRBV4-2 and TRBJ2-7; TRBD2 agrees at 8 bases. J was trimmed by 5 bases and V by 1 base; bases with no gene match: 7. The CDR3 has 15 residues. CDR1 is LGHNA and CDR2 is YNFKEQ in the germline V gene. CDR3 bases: TGTGCCAGCAGCCAAGGACGGGGGGGCATAAACGAGCAGTACTTC. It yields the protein CASSQGRGGINEQYF.

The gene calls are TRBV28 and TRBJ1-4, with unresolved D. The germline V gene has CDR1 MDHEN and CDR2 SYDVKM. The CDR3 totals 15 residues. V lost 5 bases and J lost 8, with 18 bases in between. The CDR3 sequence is CASSPQPQDREKLFF. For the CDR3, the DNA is TGTGCCAGCAGTCCCCAACCTCAAGATCGCGAAAAACTGTTTTTT.

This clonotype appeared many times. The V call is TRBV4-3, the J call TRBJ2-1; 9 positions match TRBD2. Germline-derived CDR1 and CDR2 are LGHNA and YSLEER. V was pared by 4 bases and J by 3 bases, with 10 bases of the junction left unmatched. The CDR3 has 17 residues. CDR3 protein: CASSPDTRLADYNEQFF. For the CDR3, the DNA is TGCGCCAGCAGCCCCGATACCAGACTAGCGGACTACAATGAGCAGTTCTTC.

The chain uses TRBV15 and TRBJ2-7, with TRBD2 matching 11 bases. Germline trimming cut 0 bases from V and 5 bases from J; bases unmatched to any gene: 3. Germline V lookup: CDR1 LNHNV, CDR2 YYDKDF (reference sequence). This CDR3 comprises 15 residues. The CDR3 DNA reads TGTGCCACCAGCAGAGAAACTAGCGGGAGACACGAGCAGTACTTC. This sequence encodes CATSRETSGRHEQYF.

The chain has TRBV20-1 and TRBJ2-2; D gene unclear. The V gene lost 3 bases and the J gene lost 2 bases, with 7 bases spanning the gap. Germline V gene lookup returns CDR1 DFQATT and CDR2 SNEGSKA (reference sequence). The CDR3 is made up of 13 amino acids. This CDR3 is CSARDPNTGELFF. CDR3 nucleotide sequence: TGCAGTGCTAGGGACCCAAACACCGGGGAGCTGTTTTTT.

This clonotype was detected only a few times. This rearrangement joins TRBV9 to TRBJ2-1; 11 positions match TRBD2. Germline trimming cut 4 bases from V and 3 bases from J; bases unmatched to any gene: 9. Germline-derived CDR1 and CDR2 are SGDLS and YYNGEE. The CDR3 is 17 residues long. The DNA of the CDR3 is TGTGCCAGCAGCCCTCGAAGGGGACTAGCGGACTACAATGAGCAGTTCTTC. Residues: CASSPRRGLADYNEQFF. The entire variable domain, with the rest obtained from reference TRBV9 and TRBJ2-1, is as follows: DSGVTQTPKHLITATGQRVTLRCSPRSGDLSVYWYQQSLDQGLQFLIQYYNGEERAKGNILERFSAQQFPDLHSELNLSSLELGDSALYFCASSPRRGLADYNEQFFGPGTRLTVL.

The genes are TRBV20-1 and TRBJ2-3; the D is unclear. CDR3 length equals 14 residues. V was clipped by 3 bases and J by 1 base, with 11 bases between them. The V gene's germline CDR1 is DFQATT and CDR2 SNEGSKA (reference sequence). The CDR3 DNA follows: TGCAGTGCTAGGTTGCGTCTTCGCACAGATACGCAGTATTTT. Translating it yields CSARLRLRTDTQYF.

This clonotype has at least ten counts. CDR3 sequence: CASKRGRGGPNEQFF. The DNA of the CDR3 is TGTGCCAGCAAACGGGGGCGGGGGGGCCCCAATGAGCAGTTCTTC. The genes are TRBV27 and TRBJ2-1; 9 positions match TRBD2. The V gene end was trimmed by 7 bases and the J gene end by 6 bases; junction bases not matched to a gene: 10. This CDR3 comprises 15 residues. Germline loops: CDR1 MNHEY, CDR2 SMNVEV (reference sequence).

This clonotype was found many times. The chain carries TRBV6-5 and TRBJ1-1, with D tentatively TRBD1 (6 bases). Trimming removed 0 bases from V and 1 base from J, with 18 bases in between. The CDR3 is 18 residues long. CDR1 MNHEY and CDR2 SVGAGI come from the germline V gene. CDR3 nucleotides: TGTGCCAGCAGTTACTCGCCGGGACAAAAGGGGGAGAACACTGAAGCTTTCTTT. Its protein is CASSYSPGQKGENTEAFF.

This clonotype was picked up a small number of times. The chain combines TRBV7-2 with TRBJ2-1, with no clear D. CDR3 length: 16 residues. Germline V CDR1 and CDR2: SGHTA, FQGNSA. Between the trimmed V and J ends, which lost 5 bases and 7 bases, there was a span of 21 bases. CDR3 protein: CASSPRPGGGANEQFF. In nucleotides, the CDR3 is TGTGCCAGCAGCCCCCGCCCCGGCGGTGGTGCTAATGAGCAGTTCTTC.

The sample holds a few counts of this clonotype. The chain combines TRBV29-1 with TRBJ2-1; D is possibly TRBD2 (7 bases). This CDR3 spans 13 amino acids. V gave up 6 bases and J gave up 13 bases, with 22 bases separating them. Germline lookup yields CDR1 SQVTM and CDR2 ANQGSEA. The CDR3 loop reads CSVPKGEGTNQFF. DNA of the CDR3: TGCAGCGTCCCTAAGGGGGAGGGTACAAACCAGTTCTTC.

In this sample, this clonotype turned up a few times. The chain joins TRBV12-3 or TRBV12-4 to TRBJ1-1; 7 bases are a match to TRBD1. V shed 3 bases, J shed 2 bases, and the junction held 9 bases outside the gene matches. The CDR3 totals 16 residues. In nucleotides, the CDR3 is TGTGCCAGCAGTTTTCCCGGCGGGACAGCAAACACTGAAGCTTTCTTT. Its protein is CASSFPGGTANTEAFF.

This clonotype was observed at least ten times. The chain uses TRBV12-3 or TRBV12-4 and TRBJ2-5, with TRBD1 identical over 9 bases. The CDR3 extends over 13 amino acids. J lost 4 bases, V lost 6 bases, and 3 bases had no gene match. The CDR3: CASSPGQGETQYF. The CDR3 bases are TGTGCCAGCAGCCCGGGACAGGGAGAGACCCAGTACTTC.

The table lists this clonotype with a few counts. This CDR3 reads CASSSDSGGPYNEQFF. In nucleotides, the CDR3 is TGTGCCAGCAGCTCCGATAGCGGGGGACCATACAATGAGCAGTTCTTC. The chain is built from TRBV7-2 and TRBJ2-1; 9 positions match TRBD2. This CDR3 spans 16 amino acids. Germline values: CDR1 SGHTA, CDR2 FQGNSA. The trim removed 4 bases at V and 4 bases at J, leaving 8 bases unmatched.

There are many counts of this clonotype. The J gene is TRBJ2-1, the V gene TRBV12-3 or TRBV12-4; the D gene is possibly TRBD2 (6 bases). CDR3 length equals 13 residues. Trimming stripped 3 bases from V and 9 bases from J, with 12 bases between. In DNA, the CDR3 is TGTGCCAGCAGTTTGGGTGCGGGAACTGAGCAGTTCTTC. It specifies CASSLGAGTEQFF.

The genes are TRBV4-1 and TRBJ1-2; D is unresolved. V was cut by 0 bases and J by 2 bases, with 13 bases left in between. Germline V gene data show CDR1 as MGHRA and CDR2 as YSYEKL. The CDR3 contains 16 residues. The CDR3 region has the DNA TGCGCCAGCAGCCAAGATAATACCGGACGAAACTATGGCTACACCTTC. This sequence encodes CASSQDNTGRNYGYTF.

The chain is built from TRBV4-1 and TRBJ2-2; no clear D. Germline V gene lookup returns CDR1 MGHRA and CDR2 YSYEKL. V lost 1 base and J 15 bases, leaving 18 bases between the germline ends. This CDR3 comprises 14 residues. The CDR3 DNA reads TGCGCCAGCAGCCAAGGGGCGGTGGAAGGGCAGATGTTTTTT. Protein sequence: CASSQGAVEGQMFF.

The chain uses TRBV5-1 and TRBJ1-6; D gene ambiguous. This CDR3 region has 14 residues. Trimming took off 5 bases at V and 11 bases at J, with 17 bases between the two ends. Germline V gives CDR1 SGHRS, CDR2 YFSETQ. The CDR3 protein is CASRMDYPGAPLHF. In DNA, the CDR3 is TGCGCCAGCAGGATGGACTATCCCGGAGCACCCCTCCACTTT.

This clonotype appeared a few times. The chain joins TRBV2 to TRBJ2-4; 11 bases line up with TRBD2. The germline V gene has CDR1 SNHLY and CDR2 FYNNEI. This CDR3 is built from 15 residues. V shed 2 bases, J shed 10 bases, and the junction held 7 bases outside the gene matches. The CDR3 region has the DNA TGTGCCAGCAGTGAAAGGGGGCTAGCGGGGGGTATTCAGTACTTC. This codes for CASSERGLAGGIQYF.

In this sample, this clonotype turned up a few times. CDR3 in amino acids: CASSARQGVGGNEQFF. CDR3 coding DNA: TGCGCCAGCAGCGCTCGACAGGGGGTAGGCGGCAATGAGCAGTTCTTC. The genes are TRBV5-1 and TRBJ2-1; 9 nucleotides line up with TRBD1. The CDR3 runs to 16 residues. Germline loops: CDR1 SGHRS, CDR2 YFSETQ. Trimming at V came to 4 bases and at J to 6 bases, leaving 11 bases not matched to a gene.

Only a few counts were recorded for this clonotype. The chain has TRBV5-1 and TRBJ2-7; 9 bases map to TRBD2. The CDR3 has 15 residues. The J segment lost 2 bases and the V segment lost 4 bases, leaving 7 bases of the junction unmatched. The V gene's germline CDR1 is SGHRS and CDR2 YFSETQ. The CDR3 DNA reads TGCGCCAGCAGCACCGGGACTAGCTCTGCCTACGAGCAGTACTTC. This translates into CASSTGTSSAYEQYF. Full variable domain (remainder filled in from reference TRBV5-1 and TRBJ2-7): KAGVTQTPRYLIKTRGQQVTLSCSPISGHRSVSWYQQTPGQGLQFLFEYFSETQRNKGNFPGRFSGRQFSNSRSEMNVSTLELGDSALYLCASSTGTSSAYEQYFGPGTRLTVT.